The 6 T cell receptor beta chains listed next were all sequenced from one sample in a study of identical twins. TCRdb fed the 5' RACE reads into MiXCR, producing one record per CDR3 protein. The repertoire holds some 760,000 distinct CDR3 sequences, with roughly 18% as singletons. This sample was shared with a second study, whose subject was T cells expressing NK-cell markers.

Sequencing was carried out using PBMCs. The receptors come from a woman between 18 and 30 years old in good health.

This clonotype occurred a few times. This rearrangement joins TRBV5-1 to TRBJ2-3, with D maybe TRBD1 (5 bases). Germline V gives CDR1 SGHRS, CDR2 YFSETQ. V was trimmed by 0 bases and J by 9 bases, leaving 14 bases between them. The CDR3 covers 14 residues. The CDR3 sequence is CASSLVGGAATQYF. CDR3 nucleotide sequence: TGCGCCAGCAGCTTGGTCGGTGGGGCGGCCACGCAGTATTTT.

The table lists this clonotype with a few counts. V gene TRBV20-1 combines with J gene TRBJ2-7, with 9 bases that match TRBD2. The CDR3 loop spans 15 amino acids. CDR1 DFQATT and CDR2 SNEGSKA come from the germline V gene (reference sequence). The J segment lost 5 bases and the V segment lost 0 bases, leaving 8 bases of the junction unmatched. The chain's CDR3 is CSAREGSSGAHEQYF. The CDR3 nucleotides are TGCAGTGCTAGAGAAGGGTCTAGCGGGGCCCACGAGCAGTACTTC.

The table lists this clonotype with a few counts. V is TRBV7-2 and J is TRBJ2-7; 7 bases are a match to TRBD1. J gave up 3 bases and V 5 bases, and 10 bases lay outside the gene matches. The CDR3 covers 15 residues. Germline V gene data show CDR1 as SGHTA and CDR2 as FQGNSA. The CDR3 bases are TGTGCCAGCAGCGCACGAGAGGGGGCCCTCTACGAGCAGTACTTC. It specifies CASSAREGALYEQYF.

J is TRBJ2-1 and V is TRBV6-2 or TRBV6-3; TRBD2 matches 8 bases. Germline lookup yields CDR1 MNHEY and CDR2 SVGEGT. The CDR3 runs 16 residues. V lost 5 bases to trimming and J lost 1 base; unmatched junction nucleotides: 7. CDR3 nucleotide sequence: TGTGCCAGCAGTCCGAGCGGGAGTTCGTCCTACAATGAGCAGTTCTTC. Translation gives CASSPSGSSSYNEQFF.

The CDR3 here is CSARDNGNGNTIYF. The CDR3 nucleotides are TGCAGTGCTAGAGATAACGGGAATGGAAACACCATATATTTT. This rearrangement joins TRBV20-1 to TRBJ1-3; D unclear. V was shortened by 0 bases and J by 3 bases, with 9 bases between the two germline ends. The CDR3 runs 14 residues. Germline V gene sequence: CDR1 DFQATT, CDR2 SNEGSKA (reference sequence).

This clonotype turned up a few times. The chain's CDR3 is CAISDPQNEGSSYEQYF. The CDR3 nucleotides are TGTGCCATCAGTGACCCCCAAAACGAGGGAAGCTCCTACGAGCAGTACTTC. The chain joins TRBV10-3 to TRBJ2-7, with D perhaps TRBD2 (5 bases). V lost 3 bases to trimming and J lost 0 bases, with 18 bases between them. Germline loops: CDR1 ENHRY, CDR2 SYGVKD. The CDR3 spans 17 residues.